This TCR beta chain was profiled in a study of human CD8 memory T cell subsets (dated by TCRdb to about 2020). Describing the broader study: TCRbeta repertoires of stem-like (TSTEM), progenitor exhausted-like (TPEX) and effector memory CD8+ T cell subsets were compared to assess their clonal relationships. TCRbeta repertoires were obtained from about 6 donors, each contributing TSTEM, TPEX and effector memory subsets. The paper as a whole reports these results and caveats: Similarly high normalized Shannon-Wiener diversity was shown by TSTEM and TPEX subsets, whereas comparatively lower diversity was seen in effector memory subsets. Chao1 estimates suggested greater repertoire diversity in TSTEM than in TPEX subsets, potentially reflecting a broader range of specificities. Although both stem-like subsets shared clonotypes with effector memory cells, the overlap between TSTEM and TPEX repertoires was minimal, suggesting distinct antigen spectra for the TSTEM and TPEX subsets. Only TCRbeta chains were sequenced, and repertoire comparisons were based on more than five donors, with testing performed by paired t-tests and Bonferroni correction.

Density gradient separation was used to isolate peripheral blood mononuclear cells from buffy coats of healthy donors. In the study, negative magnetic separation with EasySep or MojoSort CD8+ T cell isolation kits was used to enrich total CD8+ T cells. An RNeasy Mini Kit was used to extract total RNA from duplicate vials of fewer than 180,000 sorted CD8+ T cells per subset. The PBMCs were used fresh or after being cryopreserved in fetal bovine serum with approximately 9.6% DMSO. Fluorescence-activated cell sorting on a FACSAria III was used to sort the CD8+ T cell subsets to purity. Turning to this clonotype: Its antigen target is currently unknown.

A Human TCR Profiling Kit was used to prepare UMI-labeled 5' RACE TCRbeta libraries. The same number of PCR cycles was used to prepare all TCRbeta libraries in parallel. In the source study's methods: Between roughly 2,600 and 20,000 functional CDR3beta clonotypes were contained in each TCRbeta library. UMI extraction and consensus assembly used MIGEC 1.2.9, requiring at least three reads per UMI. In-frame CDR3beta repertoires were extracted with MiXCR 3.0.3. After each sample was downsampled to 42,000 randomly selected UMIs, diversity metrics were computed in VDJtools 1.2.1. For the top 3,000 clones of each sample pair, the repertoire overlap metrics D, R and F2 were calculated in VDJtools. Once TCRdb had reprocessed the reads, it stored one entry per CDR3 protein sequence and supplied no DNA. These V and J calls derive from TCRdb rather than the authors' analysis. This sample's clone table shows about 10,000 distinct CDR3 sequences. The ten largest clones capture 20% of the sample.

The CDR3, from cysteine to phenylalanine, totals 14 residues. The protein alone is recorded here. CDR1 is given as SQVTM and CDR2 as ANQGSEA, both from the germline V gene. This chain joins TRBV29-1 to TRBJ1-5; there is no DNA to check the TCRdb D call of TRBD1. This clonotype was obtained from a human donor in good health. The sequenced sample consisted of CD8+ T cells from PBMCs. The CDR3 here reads CSVETGDSNQPQHF.